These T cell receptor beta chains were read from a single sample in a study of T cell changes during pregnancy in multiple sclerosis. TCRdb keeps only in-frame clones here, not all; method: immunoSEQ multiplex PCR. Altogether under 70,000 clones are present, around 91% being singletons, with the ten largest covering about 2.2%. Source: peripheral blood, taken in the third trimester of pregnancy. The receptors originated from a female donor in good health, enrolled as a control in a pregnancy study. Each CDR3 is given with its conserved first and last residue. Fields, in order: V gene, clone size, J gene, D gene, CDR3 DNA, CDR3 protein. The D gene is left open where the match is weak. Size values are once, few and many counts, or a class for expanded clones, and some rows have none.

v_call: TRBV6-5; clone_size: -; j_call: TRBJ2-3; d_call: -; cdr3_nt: TGTGCCAGCAGCCCGCGCGATCCAGATACGCAGTATTTT; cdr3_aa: CASSPRDPDTQYF
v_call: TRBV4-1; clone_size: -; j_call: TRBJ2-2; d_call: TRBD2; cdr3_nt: TGCGCCAGCAGCCCGGAACTAGCGGGAGTACTCACCGGGGAGCTGTTTTTT; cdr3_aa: CASSPELAGVLTGELFF
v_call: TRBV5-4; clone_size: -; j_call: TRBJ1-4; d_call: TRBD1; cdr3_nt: TGTGCCAGCAGCCCGAAGACAGGGCAAGATGAAAAACTGTTTTTT; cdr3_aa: CASSPKTGQDEKLFF
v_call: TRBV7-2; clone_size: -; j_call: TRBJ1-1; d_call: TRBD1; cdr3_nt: TGTGCCAGCAGCAGACAACAGGGGGCTGCGGTGAACACTGAAGCTTTCTTT; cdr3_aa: CASSRQQGAAVNTEAFF
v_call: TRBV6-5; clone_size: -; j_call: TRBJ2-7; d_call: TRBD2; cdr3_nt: TGTGCCAGCAGCTCTAGCGGGACTGAGCAGTACTTC; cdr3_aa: CASSSSGTEQYF
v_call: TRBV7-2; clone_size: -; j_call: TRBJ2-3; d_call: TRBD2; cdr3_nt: TGTGCCAGCAGCTCAGAGAGCGGGGCGGTCACAGATACGCAGTATTTT; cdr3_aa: CASSSESGAVTDTQYF
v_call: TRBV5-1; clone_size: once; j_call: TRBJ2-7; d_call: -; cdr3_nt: TGCGCCAGCAGCGTATCGGAGGCCAGGGAGCAGTACTTC; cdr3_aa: CASSVSEAREQYF
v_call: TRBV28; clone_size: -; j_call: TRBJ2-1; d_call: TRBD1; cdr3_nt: TGTGCCAGCAGTCACCTCGACAGGGAAGACCCCAATGAGCAGTTCTTC; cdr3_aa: CASSHLDREDPNEQFF
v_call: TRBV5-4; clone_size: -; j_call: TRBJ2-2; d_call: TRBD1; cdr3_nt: TGTGCCAGCAGCTCCGTCGCCTCGAGGGACAGGGCCACCGGGGAGCTGTTTTTT; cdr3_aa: CASSSVASRDRATGELFF
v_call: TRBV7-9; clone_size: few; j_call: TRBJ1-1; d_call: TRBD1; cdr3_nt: TGTGCCAGCAGCCTCTCCGGGACAGAGGACACTGAAGCTTTCTTT; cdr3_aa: CASSLSGTEDTEAFF
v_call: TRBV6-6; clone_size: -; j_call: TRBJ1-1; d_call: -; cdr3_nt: TGTGCCAGCGACGGACAGAGACTGAACACTGAAGCTTTCTTT; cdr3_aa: CASDGQRLNTEAFF
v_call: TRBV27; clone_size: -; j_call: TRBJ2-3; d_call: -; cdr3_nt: TGTGCCAGCAGGTCCCCGGGCACAGATACGCAGTATTTT; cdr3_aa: CASRSPGTDTQYF
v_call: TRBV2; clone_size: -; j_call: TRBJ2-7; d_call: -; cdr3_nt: TGTGCCAGCAGTGCGGGAGACAGGGTGTACGAGCAGTACTTC; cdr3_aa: CASSAGDRVYEQYF
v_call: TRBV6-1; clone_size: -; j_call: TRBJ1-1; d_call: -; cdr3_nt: TGTGCCAGCAGTGTCAGACTGACTGAAGCTTTCTTT; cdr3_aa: CASSVRLTEAFF
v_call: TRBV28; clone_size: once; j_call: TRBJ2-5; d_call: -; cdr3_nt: TGTGCCAGCAGTGATCGACTAGAGGAGACCCAGTACTTC; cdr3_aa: CASSDRLEETQYF
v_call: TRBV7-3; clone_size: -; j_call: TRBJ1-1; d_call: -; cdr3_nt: TGTGCCAGCAGCTTAGATCGGGGAACGAACACTGAAGCTTTCTTT; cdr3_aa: CASSLDRGTNTEAFF
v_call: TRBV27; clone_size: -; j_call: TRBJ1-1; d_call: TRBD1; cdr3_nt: TGTGCCAGCAGAACAACAGGGGCGCAGACTGAAGCTTTCTTT; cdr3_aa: CASRTTGAQTEAFF